The T cell receptor beta chain under discussion was sequenced for a study of blood T cell repertoires in COVID-19. At the level of the study: Some COVID-19 samples were acute and others convalescent; all came from the United States, Italy and Spain.

This CDR3 has 15 residues. Germline V gives CDR1 MNHEY, CDR2 SVGAGI. The V gene end was trimmed by 6 bases and the J gene end by 1 base; junction bases not matched to a gene: 4. Sequencing was performed with immunoSEQ multiplex PCR; in TCRdb, only in-frame clones are kept and a portion is missing. This sample yields about 300,000 clones, of which roughly 86% are seen a single time; over 2% belongs to the top ten. This TCR came from a woman younger than 30 who had recovered from COVID-19. The V gene is TRBV6-5, the J gene TRBJ1-5; 9 bases fit TRBD1. Sequenced sample: PBMCs or T cells enriched from blood (not recorded which). CDR3 protein: CASRRQGGSNQPQHF. CDR3 coding DNA: TGTGCCAGCAGGAGACAGGGGGGGAGCAATCAGCCCCAGCATTTT.